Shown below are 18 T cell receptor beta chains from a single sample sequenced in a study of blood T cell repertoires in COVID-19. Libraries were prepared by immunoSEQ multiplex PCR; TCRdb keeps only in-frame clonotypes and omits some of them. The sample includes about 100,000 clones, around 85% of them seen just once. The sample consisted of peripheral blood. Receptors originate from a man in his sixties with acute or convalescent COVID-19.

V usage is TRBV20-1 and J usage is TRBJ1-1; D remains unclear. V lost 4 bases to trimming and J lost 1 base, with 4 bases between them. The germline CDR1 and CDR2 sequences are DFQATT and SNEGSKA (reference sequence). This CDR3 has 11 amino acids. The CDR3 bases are TGCAGTGCTATTCAGAACACTGAAGCTTTCTTT. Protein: CSAIQNTEAFF.

The CDR3 reads CASAARGQTNQPQHF. CDR3 in DNA: TGTGCCAGTGCCGCCCGGGGACAGACAAATCAGCCCCAGCATTTT. The chain has TRBV19 and TRBJ1-5; 7 bases are shared with TRBD1. V was pared by 8 bases and J by 4 bases, with 11 bases of the junction left unmatched. The germline V gene encodes CDR1 LNHDA and CDR2 SQIVND (reference sequence). The CDR3 extends over 15 amino acids.

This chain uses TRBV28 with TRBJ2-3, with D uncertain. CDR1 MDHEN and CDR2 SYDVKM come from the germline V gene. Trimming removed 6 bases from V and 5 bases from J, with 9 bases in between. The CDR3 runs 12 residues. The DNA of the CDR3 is TGTGCCAGCAGGTCCGTTCTAGATACGCAGTATTTT. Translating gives CASRSVLDTQYF.

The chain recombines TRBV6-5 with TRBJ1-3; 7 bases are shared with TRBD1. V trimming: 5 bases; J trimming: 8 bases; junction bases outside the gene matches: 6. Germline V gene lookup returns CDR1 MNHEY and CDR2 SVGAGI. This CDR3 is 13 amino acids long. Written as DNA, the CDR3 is TGTGCCAGCAGTCCCGACAGGGCTTACACCATATATTTT. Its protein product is CASSPDRAYTIYF.

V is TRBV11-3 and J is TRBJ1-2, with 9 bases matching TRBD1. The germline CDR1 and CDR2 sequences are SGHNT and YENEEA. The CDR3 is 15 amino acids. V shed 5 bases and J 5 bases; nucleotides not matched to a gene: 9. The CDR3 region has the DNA TGTGCCAGCAGCGGGACGGGGGACAGGGAGTATGGCTACACCTTC. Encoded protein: CASSGTGDREYGYTF.

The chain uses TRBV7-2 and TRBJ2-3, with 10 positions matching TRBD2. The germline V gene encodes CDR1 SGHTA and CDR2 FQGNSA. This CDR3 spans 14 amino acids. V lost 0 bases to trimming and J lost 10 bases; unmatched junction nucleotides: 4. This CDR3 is CASSLAGTSVAQYF. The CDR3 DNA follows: TGTGCCAGCAGCTTAGCCGGGACTAGCGTCGCGCAGTATTTT. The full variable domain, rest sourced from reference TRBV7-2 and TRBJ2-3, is GAGVSQSPSNKVTEKGKDVELRCDPISGHTALYWYRQSLGQGLEFLIYFQGNSAPDKSGLPSDRFSAERTGGSVSTLTIQRTQQEDSAVYLCASSLAGTSVAQYFGPGTRLTVL.

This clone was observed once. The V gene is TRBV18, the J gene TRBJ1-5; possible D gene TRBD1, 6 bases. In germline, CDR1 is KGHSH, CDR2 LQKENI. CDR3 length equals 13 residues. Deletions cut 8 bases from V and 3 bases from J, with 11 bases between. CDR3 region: CASRQAINQPQHF. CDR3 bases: TGTGCCAGCCGACAGGCGATCAATCAGCCCCAGCATTTT. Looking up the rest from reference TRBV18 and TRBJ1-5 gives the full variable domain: NAGVMQNPRHLVRRRGQEARLRCSPMKGHSHVYWYRQLPEEGLKFMVYLQKENIIDESGMPKERFSAEFPKEGPSILRIQQVVRGDSAAYFCASRQAINQPQHFGDGTRLSIL.

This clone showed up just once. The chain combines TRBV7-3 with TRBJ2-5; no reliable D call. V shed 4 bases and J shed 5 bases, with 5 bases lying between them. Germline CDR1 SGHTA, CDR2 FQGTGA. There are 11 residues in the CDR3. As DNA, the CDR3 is TGTGCCAGCAGCTCCTTCGAGACCCAGTACTTC. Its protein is CASSSFETQYF.

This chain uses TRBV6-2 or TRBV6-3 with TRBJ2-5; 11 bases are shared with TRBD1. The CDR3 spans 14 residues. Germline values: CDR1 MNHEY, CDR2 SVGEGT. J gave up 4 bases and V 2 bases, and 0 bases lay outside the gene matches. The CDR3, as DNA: TGTGCCAGCAGTTACGGGACAGGGGGAGAGACCCAGTACTTC. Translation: CASSYGTGGETQYF.

CDR3: CASSTPTFTNVLTF. Written as DNA, the CDR3 is TGTGCCAGCAGTACCCCGACATTCACCAACGTCCTGACTTTC. The chain has TRBV28 and TRBJ2-6; D uncertain. V dropped 5 bases and J dropped 8 bases, with 13 bases sitting between them. The length of the CDR3 is 14 residues. Germline values: CDR1 MDHEN, CDR2 SYDVKM.

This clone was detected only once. The CDR3 nucleotides are TGCGCCAGCAGCCCGCAGGGTGGGGTGCCGGAGACCCAGTACTTC. Amino acids: CASSPQGGVPETQYF. The chain recombines TRBV4-3 with TRBJ2-5, with D possibly TRBD1 on 5 matching bases. V lost 4 bases and J 5 bases, leaving 17 bases between the germline ends. CDR3 length: 15 amino acids. Germline V gene sequence: CDR1 LGHNA, CDR2 YSLEER.

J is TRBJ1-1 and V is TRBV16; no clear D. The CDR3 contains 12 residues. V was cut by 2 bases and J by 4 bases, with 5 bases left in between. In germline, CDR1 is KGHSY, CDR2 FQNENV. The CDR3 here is CASSQSPTEAFF. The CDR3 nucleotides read TGTGCCAGCAGCCAAAGCCCCACTGAAGCTTTCTTT. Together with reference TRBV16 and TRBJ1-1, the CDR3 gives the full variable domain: GEEVAQTPKHLVRGEGQKAKLYCAPIKGHSYVFWYQQVLKNEFKFLISFQNENVFDETGMPKERFSAKCLPNSPCSLEIQATKLEDSAVYFCASSQSPTEAFFGQGTRLTVV.

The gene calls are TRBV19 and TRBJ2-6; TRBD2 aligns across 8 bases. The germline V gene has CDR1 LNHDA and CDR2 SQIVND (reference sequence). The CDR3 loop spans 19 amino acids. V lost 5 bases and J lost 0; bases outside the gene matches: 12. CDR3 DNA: TGTGCCAGTAGTGGTGGGGCGGGAGGAGTAGACTCTGGGGCCAACGTCCTGACTTTC. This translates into CASSGGAGGVDSGANVLTF.

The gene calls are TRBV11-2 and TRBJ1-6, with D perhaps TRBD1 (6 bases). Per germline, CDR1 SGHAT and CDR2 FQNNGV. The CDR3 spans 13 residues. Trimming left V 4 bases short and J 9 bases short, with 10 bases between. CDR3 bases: TGTGCCAGCAGCTCACAGGGACGTTCACCCCTCCACTTT. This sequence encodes CASSSQGRSPLHF.

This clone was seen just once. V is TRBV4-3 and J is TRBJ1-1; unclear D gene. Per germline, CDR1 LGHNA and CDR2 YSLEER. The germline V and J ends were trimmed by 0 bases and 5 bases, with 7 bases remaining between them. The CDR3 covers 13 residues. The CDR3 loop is CASSQERGTEAFF. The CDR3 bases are TGCGCCAGCAGCCAAGAACGCGGTACTGAAGCTTTCTTT.

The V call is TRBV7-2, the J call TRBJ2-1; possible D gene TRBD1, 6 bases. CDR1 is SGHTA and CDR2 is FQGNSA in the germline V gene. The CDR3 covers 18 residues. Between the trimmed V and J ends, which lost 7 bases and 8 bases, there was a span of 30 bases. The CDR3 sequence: CASIKLREGESGFDEQFF. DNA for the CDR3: TGTGCCAGCATCAAGCTCCGAGAGGGGGAAAGTGGGTTCGATGAGCAGTTCTTC. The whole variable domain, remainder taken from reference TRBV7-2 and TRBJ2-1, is GAGVSQSPSNKVTEKGKDVELRCDPISGHTALYWYRQSLGQGLEFLIYFQGNSAPDKSGLPSDRFSAERTGGSVSTLTIQRTQQEDSAVYLCASIKLREGESGFDEQFFGPGTRLTVL.

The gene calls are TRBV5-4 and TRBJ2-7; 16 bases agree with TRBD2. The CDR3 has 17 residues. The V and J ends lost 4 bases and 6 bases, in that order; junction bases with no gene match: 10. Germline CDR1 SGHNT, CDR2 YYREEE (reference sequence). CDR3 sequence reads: CASSPGTSGRARSEQYF. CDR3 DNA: TGTGCCAGCAGCCCCGGGACTAGCGGGAGGGCGCGGAGCGAGCAGTACTTC.

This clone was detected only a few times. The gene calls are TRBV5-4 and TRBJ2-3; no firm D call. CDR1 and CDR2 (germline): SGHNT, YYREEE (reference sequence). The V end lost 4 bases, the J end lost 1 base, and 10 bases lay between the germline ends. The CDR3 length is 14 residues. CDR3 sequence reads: CASSEQVGTDTQYF. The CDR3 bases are TGTGCCAGCAGCGAACAAGTGGGCACAGATACGCAGTATTTT.